The 24 T cell receptor beta chains presented below share a single source sample, sequenced in a study of cytomegalovirus exposure and HLA in healthy donors. Both 60 Vbeta primers and 13 Jbeta primers went into the PCR. Using immunoSEQ multiplex PCR, the repertoire was profiled, and TCRdb retains in-frame clones only, with some absent. This repertoire includes around 53,000 clones. The sequenced sample was PBMCs. The receptors stem from a woman in her twenties or thirties in good health and CMV-seropositive.

This sequence joins TRBV6-5 and TRBJ2-1; 7 positions agree with TRBD1. The CDR3 loop spans 14 amino acids. The junction had 5 bases not matched to a gene; V was cut back by 5 bases and J by 4 bases. Germline CDR1 MNHEY, CDR2 SVGAGI. CDR3 bases: TGTGCCAGCAGTCCCGGGACAGTTTACAATGAGCAGTTCTTC. Encoded protein: CASSPGTVYNEQFF.

CDR3 in amino acids: CARSLASGGSTEQFF. Here the CDR3 DNA reads TGTGCCAGAAGCTTGGCTAGCGGGGGGAGCACTGAGCAGTTCTTC. The rearrangement uses TRBV5-3 and TRBJ2-1; 11 nucleotides match TRBD2. TRBV5-3 is assigned to the ORF class and has an uncertain function. The ends lost 0 bases at V and 9 bases at J; junction bases unmatched: 5. CDR3 size: 15 residues.

V and J are TRBV30 and TRBJ1-2, with D tentatively TRBD1 (5 bases). Germline values: CDR1 GTSNPN, CDR2 SVGIG (reference sequence). The CDR3 is 13 amino acids. Trimming took off 4 bases at V and 10 bases at J, with 19 bases between the two ends. This CDR3 reads CAWNARVRTYYTF. The CDR3 DNA reads as TGTGCCTGGAACGCCAGGGTGAGGACCTACTACACCTTC.

This chain uses TRBV6-1 with TRBJ2-1, with TRBD2 as a possible D gene (5 bases). This CDR3 is 13 amino acids long. Trimming took 4 bases from V and 6 from J, leaving 10 bases between them. Germline CDR1 is MNHNS and CDR2 is SASEGT. CDR3 amino acids: CASSAEGFNEQFF. The CDR3 DNA sequence: TGTGCCAGCAGTGCAGAGGGCTTCAATGAGCAGTTCTTC.

This chain links TRBV19 with TRBJ2-7; TRBD2 is a possible D gene (6 bases). The CDR3 length is 14 residues. Per germline, CDR1 LNHDA and CDR2 SQIVND (reference sequence). V was trimmed by 5 bases and J by 2 bases, leaving 13 bases between them. This chain's CDR3 is CASSLRDSPYEQYF. CDR3 sequence (DNA): TGTGCCAGTAGTCTCCGGGACTCTCCCTACGAGCAGTACTTC.

The V gene is TRBV14, the J gene TRBJ1-6; 7 nucleotides align to TRBD1. The CDR3 covers 14 residues. CDR1 SGHDN and CDR2 FVKESK come from the germline V gene. V trimming: 4 bases; J trimming: 8 bases; junction bases outside the gene matches: 5. CDR3 coding DNA: TGTGCCAGCAGCCCCCGGGACAGAGATTCACCCCTCCACTTT. This sequence encodes CASSPRDRDSPLHF.

The gene calls are TRBV30 and TRBJ1-1; weak D call: TRBD1 (6 bases). Germline-derived CDR1 and CDR2 are GTSNPN and SVGIG (reference sequence). The CDR3 is 14 residues long. V was shortened by 3 bases and J by 0 bases, with 11 bases between the two germline ends. The CDR3 loop reads CAWRTGWMNTEAFF. Here the CDR3 DNA reads TGTGCCTGGAGAACAGGGTGGATGAACACTGAAGCTTTCTTT.

The CDR3 spells CASSETGLTSWYTQYF. For the CDR3, the DNA is TGTGCCAGCAGTGAAACGGGGCTGACTAGCTGGTATACGCAGTATTTT. The V call is TRBV6-1, the J call TRBJ2-3; 7 positions match TRBD2. Germline V gene data show CDR1 as MNHNS and CDR2 as SASEGT. The V and J ends lost 2 bases and 7 bases, in that order; junction bases with no gene match: 12. The CDR3 extends over 16 amino acids.

The chain joins TRBV4-1 to TRBJ2-7; D might be TRBD2 (5 bases). Between the trimmed V and J ends, which lost 4 bases and 3 bases, there was a span of 13 bases. This CDR3 has 14 residues. Looked up from germline, CDR1 is MGHRA and CDR2 is YSYEKL. The CDR3 sequence is CASSPEPAGYEQYF. The DNA of the CDR3 is TGCGCCAGCAGCCCTGAGCCGGCGGGCTACGAGCAGTACTTC.

V gene TRBV29-1 combines with J gene TRBJ1-1, with a possible D match to TRBD1 (5 bases). There are 15 residues in the CDR3. The V and J ends lost 4 bases and 0 bases respectively, with 15 bases between them. The germline CDR1 and CDR2 sequences are SQVTM and ANQGSEA. CDR3 loop: CSVVQGSNMNTEAFF. CDR3 nucleotide sequence: TGCAGCGTTGTTCAGGGCTCTAACATGAACACTGAAGCTTTCTTT.

The chain employs TRBV6-5 and TRBJ2-7, with 9 positions matching TRBD1. Per the germline V gene, CDR1 is MNHEY and CDR2 is SVGAGI. This CDR3 has 15 residues. V lost 6 bases and J lost 2; bases outside the gene matches: 8. CDR3 nucleotide sequence: TGTGCCAGCAGATTCCGCCGGGACAGGGCCTACGAGCAGTACTTC. Translating gives CASRFRRDRAYEQYF.

V is TRBV30 and J is TRBJ2-7; D may be TRBD1 (7 bases). This CDR3 has 14 amino acids. Per germline, CDR1 GTSNPN and CDR2 SVGIG (reference sequence). With 1 base removed from V and 5 bases from J, the gap between germline ends came to 15 bases. CDR3 DNA sequence: TGTGCCTGGAGTGGCGACGGAGGGGGCAACGAGCAGTACTTC. Translation gives CAWSGDGGGNEQYF.

The DNA of the CDR3 is TGTGCCTGGAGCGTGGGACAGGGTGGCCAGCCCCAGCATTTT. Translated: CAWSVGQGGQPQHF. The V gene is TRBV30, the J gene TRBJ1-5; TRBD1 aligns across 9 bases. Germline V gene data show CDR1 as GTSNPN and CDR2 as SVGIG (reference sequence). V shed 3 bases, J shed 7 bases, and the junction held 7 bases outside the gene matches. This CDR3 is 14 amino acids long. Full variable domain (missing parts from reference TRBV30 and TRBJ1-5): SQTIHQWPATLVQPVGSPLSLECTVEGTSNPNLYWYRQAAGRGLQLLFYSVGIGQISSEVPQNLSASRPQDRQFILSSKKLLLSDSGFYLCAWSVGQGGQPQHFGDGTRLSIL.

The chain recombines TRBV18 with TRBJ1-2, with 7 bases identical to TRBD1. V shed 0 bases and J 2 bases; nucleotides not matched to a gene: 3. The CDR3 has 15 residues. Germline V gene sequence: CDR1 KGHSH, CDR2 LQKENI. CDR3: CASSPPTGMNYGYTF. In DNA form, the CDR3 reads TGTGCCAGCTCACCACCGACAGGGATGAACTATGGCTACACCTTC.

The CDR3 sequence is CASSLDPGLSEAFF. The CDR3 DNA follows: TGTGCCAGCAGCTTAGATCCAGGGCTGAGTGAAGCTTTCTTT. The chain is built from TRBV7-9 and TRBJ1-1, with D perhaps TRBD1 (5 bases). V gave up 1 base and J gave up 7 bases, with 13 bases separating them. Germline V gives CDR1 SEHNR, CDR2 FQNEAQ (reference sequence). The length of the CDR3 is 14 residues.

The chain employs TRBV5-4 and TRBJ2-7, with TRBD2 identical over 14 bases. Germline V gene data show CDR1 as SGHNT and CDR2 as YYREEE (reference sequence). V lost 4 bases to trimming and J lost 6 bases; unmatched junction nucleotides: 9. The CDR3 is made up of 16 amino acids. CDR3 amino acids: CASSSSTSGRVSEQYF. The CDR3 DNA reads as TGTGCCAGCAGCAGCTCGACTAGCGGGAGGGTAAGCGAGCAGTACTTC.

The gene calls are TRBV9 and TRBJ2-7; TRBD2 matches at 8 bases. Trimming removed 0 bases from V and 4 bases from J; junction bases left unmatched: 6. CDR3 length equals 15 residues. Germline assignment: CDR1 SGDLS and CDR2 YYNGEE. CDR3 sequence: CASSVAGGPSYEQYF. The CDR3 DNA follows: TGTGCCAGCAGCGTAGCGGGAGGGCCCTCTTACGAGCAGTACTTC.

The genes are TRBV9 and TRBJ2-1, with 9 positions matching TRBD2. With 6 bases clipped from V and 5 bases from J, the junction kept 9 bases outside the gene matches. This CDR3 is 15 amino acids long. The V gene's germline CDR1 is SGDLS and CDR2 YYNGEE. The CDR3 loop is CASTTSGGSHNEQFF. The CDR3, as DNA: TGTGCCAGCACCACAAGCGGGGGGTCCCACAATGAGCAGTTCTTC.

The chain uses TRBV5-4 and TRBJ2-5, with 7 bases lining up with TRBD2. Unmatched junction bases numbered 13, after V lost 0 bases and J lost 5 bases. The germline V gene encodes CDR1 SGHNT and CDR2 YYREEE (reference sequence). This CDR3 comprises 17 residues. The CDR3 DNA follows: TGTGCCAGCAGCTTGGCCCCGGTCGCGGGGGTGGGGGAGACCCAGTACTTC. This translates into CASSLAPVAGVGETQYF.

V is TRBV28 and J is TRBJ2-5, with TRBD2 identical over 7 bases. V shed 2 bases and J 4 bases; nucleotides not matched to a gene: 4. The CDR3 has 14 amino acids. From germline, CDR1 is MDHEN and CDR2 SYDVKM. The chain's CDR3 is CASSLGGSGETQYF. The CDR3 coding sequence is TGTGCCAGCAGTTTAGGCGGGAGCGGAGAGACCCAGTACTTC.

The V call is TRBV9, the J call TRBJ1-2; 7 bases fit TRBD1. The CDR3 totals 12 residues. Germline values: CDR1 SGDLS, CDR2 YYNGEE. J lost 8 bases, V lost 7 bases, and 8 bases had no gene match. In DNA, the CDR3 is TGTGCCAGCCGTCTAGGAGGGGGCGGCTACACCTTC. Translated: CASRLGGGGYTF.

The rearrangement links TRBV19 to TRBJ1-2; maybe TRBD1 (6 bases). Looked up from germline, CDR1 is LNHDA and CDR2 is SQIVND (reference sequence). This CDR3 contains 14 residues. V lost 5 bases and J 1 base, leaving 11 bases between the germline ends. Here the CDR3 reads CASSRTADNYGYTF. The CDR3 coding sequence is TGTGCCAGTAGTCGGACAGCTGATAACTATGGCTACACCTTC.

V usage is TRBV6-1 and J usage is TRBJ2-2; tentative D call: TRBD2 (7 bases). The CDR3 has 15 residues. Germline V gene lookup returns CDR1 MNHNS and CDR2 SASEGT. The V end lost 6 bases, the J end lost 4 bases, and 15 bases lay between the germline ends. The CDR3 DNA is TGTGCCAGCAGCCTACTAGGGGGGGGCACCGGGGAGCTGTTTTTT. This translates into CASSLLGGGTGELFF.

The chain employs TRBV13 and TRBJ2-7, with D hard to call. V shed 0 bases and J shed 0 bases, with 6 bases lying between them. Germline assignment: CDR1 PRHDT and CDR2 FYEKMQ (reference sequence). This CDR3 contains 14 residues. The CDR3 reads CASSLGLISYEQYF. The CDR3 nucleotides read TGTGCCAGCAGCTTAGGGTTAATCTCCTACGAGCAGTACTTC.